This section outlines one T cell receptor (beta chain) sequence together with its context. What it recognizes is unknown. The entry originates in a study of beta chain features in type 1 diabetes. Study findings and constraints: The study found moderately but significantly shorter TCRB CDR3s in all four CD4+ subsets of Type 1 diabetes patients.

What was sequenced were expressed TCRB transcripts, since all of the isolated RNA had been reverse transcribed. Repertoires were generated with immunoSEQ multiplex PCR, while TCRdb's copy carries only in-frame clones and drops some. The sample has a few hundred thousand clones; 15% to 20% are singletons. The CDR3 runs to 13 residues. The germline CDR1 and CDR2 sequences are LGHNA and YNFKEQ. V lost 5 bases and J 7 bases, leaving 12 bases between the germline ends. The chain is built from TRBV4-2 and TRBJ2-1, with D possibly TRBD2 on 5 matching bases. The receptor comes from a man aged 25 to 45 with type 1 diabetes. Sequencing used naive CD4+ T cells from blood. CDR3 sequence: CASSNRGPNEQFF. The DNA of the CDR3 is TGTGCCAGCAGCAACCGGGGTCCTAATGAGCAGTTCTTC.